A single sample gave rise to the 30 T cell receptor beta chains below, sequenced in a study of CD8 T cells in Susac syndrome. cDNA came from around 0.5 to 1 ug RNA primed by random hexamers. TCRdb called the immunoSEQ multiplex PCR reads again in MiXCR, with one record for every CDR3 protein. The repertoire holds more than 250,000 distinct CDR3 sequences, with 92% as singletons. Sequenced material: CD4+ T cells from PBMCs. These receptor sequences come from a human donor with multiple sclerosis.

This sequence joins TRBV11-2 and TRBJ1-2; 9 nucleotides agree with TRBD1. This CDR3 has 21 amino acids. The germline V gene has CDR1 SGHAT and CDR2 FQNNGV. Trimming took 0 bases from V and 4 from J; bases not matched to a gene: 21. As DNA, the CDR3 is TGTGCCAGCAGCTTAGATAGCGTCTGTGGGACAGGGCCCCACCCCCGCTATGGCTACACCTTC. This translates into CASSLDSVCGTGPHPRYGYTF.

This chain connects TRBV6-2 or TRBV6-3 to TRBJ2-1; the match to TRBD2 covers 11 bases. V gave up 7 bases and J gave up 3 bases; unmatched junction bases: 5. The CDR3 covers 15 residues. Germline lookup yields CDR1 MNHEY and CDR2 SVGEGT. CDR3 sequence: CASKLAGALYNEQFF. The CDR3 DNA reads TGTGCCAGCAAACTAGCGGGAGCCCTCTACAATGAGCAGTTCTTC.

The chain is built from TRBV20-1 and TRBJ1-1; D gene uncertain. This CDR3 spans 14 amino acids. CDR1 is DFQATT, CDR2 SNEGSKA, per germline (reference sequence). V gave up 0 bases and J gave up 1 base, with 9 bases separating them. CDR3 amino acids: CSAREPNGNTEAFF. CDR3 coding DNA: TGCAGTGCTAGAGAGCCAAACGGGAACACTGAAGCTTTCTTT.

The V gene is TRBV3-1, the J gene TRBJ2-3; D remains ambiguous. The V end lost 1 base, the J end lost 0 bases, and 2 bases lay between the germline ends. The CDR3 covers 13 residues. Germline V gene data show CDR1 as LGHDT and CDR2 as YNNKEL (reference sequence). The CDR3 DNA follows: TGTGCCAGCAGCCAAGTAAGCACAGATACGCAGTATTTT. It codes for CASSQVSTDTQYF.

The gene calls are TRBV5-1 and TRBJ1-2; no definite D call. Trimming removed 3 bases at V and 4 bases at J, with 25 bases between. This CDR3 has 18 amino acids. Per the germline V gene, CDR1 is SGHRS and CDR2 is YFSETQ. Here the CDR3 reads CASSYEAIRTEIPYGYTF. The CDR3 nucleotides read TGCGCCAGCAGCTACGAAGCAATTAGGACGGAGATACCCTATGGCTACACCTTC.

This chain connects TRBV11-2 to TRBJ2-3; the match to TRBD2 covers 7 bases. The V gene's germline CDR1 is SGHAT and CDR2 FQNNGV. The CDR3 is 15 residues long. V dropped 7 bases and J dropped 0; count of bases not matched to a gene: 7. CDR3 amino acids: CASTRRGVSTDTQYF. Written as DNA, the CDR3 is TGTGCCAGCACACGACGGGGGGTTAGCACAGATACGCAGTATTTT.

The chain carries TRBV2 and TRBJ2-2, with a possible D match to TRBD1 (6 bases). Germline V CDR1 and CDR2: SNHLY, FYNNEI. V dropped 8 bases and J dropped 1 base, with 11 bases sitting between them. This CDR3 is built from 14 residues. CDR3 sequence (DNA): TGTGCCAGCGCAGGGGCTAGGAACACCGGGGAGCTGTTTTTT. This translates into CASAGARNTGELFF.

This chain connects TRBV5-8 to TRBJ2-1; D gene unclear. V shed 4 bases and J shed 8 bases, with 7 bases lying between them. The CDR3 is 11 amino acids. Looked up from germline, CDR1 is SGHTS and CDR2 is YDEGEE. The CDR3 DNA follows: TGTGCCAGCAGCCATTTCGATGAGCAGTTCTTC. It codes for CASSHFDEQFF.

V is TRBV29-1 and J is TRBJ1-2, with 8 positions matching TRBD1. Germline lookup yields CDR1 SQVTM and CDR2 ANQGSEA. This CDR3 is built from 16 residues. V gave up 5 bases and J gave up 5 bases; unmatched junction bases: 16. DNA of the CDR3: TGCAGCGTTAAGGCCCCAGGGGGCCAGGAAAGATATGGCTACACCTTC. Translation: CSVKAPGGQERYGYTF.

The chain has TRBV19 and TRBJ2-3; D perhaps matches TRBD1 (6 bases). This CDR3 has 15 amino acids. V lost 6 bases and J lost 0, with 13 bases in between. From germline, CDR1 is LNHDA and CDR2 SQIVND (reference sequence). CDR3 nucleotide sequence: TGTGCCAGTAGCGACGGACAGACTAGCACAGATACGCAGTATTTT. Protein product: CASSDGQTSTDTQYF.

The CDR3 DNA sequence: TGCAGTGCTAGAGGGACGTTAGGGAGCAATCAGCCCCAGCATTTT. Its protein product is CSARGTLGSNQPQHF. V and J are TRBV20-1 and TRBJ1-5; D gene unclear. Germline CDR1 DFQATT, CDR2 SNEGSKA (reference sequence). The V and J ends lost 1 base and 1 base respectively, with 11 bases between them. The CDR3 totals 15 residues.

V is TRBV7-2 and J is TRBJ2-3; maybe TRBD1 (7 bases). The V end lost 6 bases, the J end lost 3 bases, and 13 bases lay between the germline ends. CDR3 length: 14 amino acids. Germline V gene data show CDR1 as SGHTA and CDR2 as FQGNSA. CDR3 sequence reads: CASRETGRTDTQYF. CDR3 nucleotide sequence: TGTGCCAGCAGGGAGACAGGGAGGACAGATACGCAGTATTTT. Supplemented by reference TRBV7-2 and TRBJ2-3, the full variable domain reads GAGVSQSPSNKVTEKGKDVELRCDPISGHTALYWYRQSLGQGLEFLIYFQGNSAPDKSGLPSDRFSAERTGGSVSTLTIQRTQQEDSAVYLCASRETGRTDTQYFGPGTRLTVL.

This clonotype was counted a single time. The J gene is TRBJ1-2, the V gene TRBV7-3; D is perhaps TRBD1 (5 bases). The CDR3 contains 13 residues. With 5 bases removed from V and 8 bases from J, the gap between germline ends came to 15 bases. The germline V gene has CDR1 SGHTA and CDR2 FQGTGA. DNA for the CDR3: TGTGCCAGCAGCCCAGGGACTCCTTCGGGCTACACCTTC. Encoded protein: CASSPGTPSGYTF. Full variable domain (rest looked up from reference TRBV7-3 and TRBJ1-2): GAGVSQTPSNKVTEKGKYVELRCDPISGHTALYWYRQSLGQGPEFLIYFQGTGAADDSGLPNDRFFAVRPEGSVSTLKIQRTERGDSAVYLCASSPGTPSGYTFGSGTRLTVV.

The V gene is TRBV7-3, the J gene TRBJ2-4, with D possibly TRBD2 on 6 matching bases. Per germline, CDR1 SGHTA and CDR2 FQGTGA. CDR3 length equals 15 residues. Trimming removed 3 bases from V and 6 bases from J, with 15 bases in between. The CDR3, as DNA: TGTGCCAGCAGCTTGGGGGGAGGCGGTGGAAACATTCAGTACTTC. Its translation: CASSLGGGGGNIQYF. Full variable domain (outside the CDR3, taken from reference TRBV7-3 and TRBJ2-4): GAGVSQTPSNKVTEKGKYVELRCDPISGHTALYWYRQSLGQGPEFLIYFQGTGAADDSGLPNDRFFAVRPEGSVSTLKIQRTERGDSAVYLCASSLGGGGGNIQYFGAGTRLSVL.

The V call is TRBV4-1, the J call TRBJ1-2; TRBD1 is a possible D gene (5 bases). Germline loops: CDR1 MGHRA, CDR2 YSYEKL. CDR3 length equals 15 residues. With 1 base removed from V and 8 bases from J, the gap between germline ends came to 17 bases. CDR3 loop: CASSQVSAREGGYTF. The CDR3 DNA follows: TGCGCCAGCAGCCAAGTGAGCGCCAGGGAGGGCGGCTACACCTTC.

The chain uses TRBV4-3 and TRBJ2-3; 7 bases line up with TRBD2. The CDR3 has 17 amino acids. In germline, CDR1 is LGHNA, CDR2 YSLEER. J was trimmed by 4 bases and V by 5 bases; bases with no gene match: 15. CDR3 amino acids: CASSSQRGGSGPDTQYF. CDR3 nucleotide sequence: TGCGCCAGCAGCTCTCAGAGGGGCGGGAGTGGGCCAGATACGCAGTATTTT.

This clonotype appeared once. V and J are TRBV3-1 and TRBJ1-2, with D perhaps matching TRBD1 (5 bases). V shed 1 base and J shed 4 bases, with 10 bases lying between them. The CDR3 is 14 amino acids. Germline values: CDR1 LGHDT, CDR2 YNNKEL (reference sequence). CDR3 in DNA: TGTGCCAGCAGCCAAGGTCACAGGACCTATGGCTACACCTTC. Translation gives CASSQGHRTYGYTF.

The chain combines TRBV7-3 with TRBJ2-3; 12 bases agree with TRBD2. CDR3 length equals 19 residues. Germline V gives CDR1 SGHTA, CDR2 FQGTGA. With V trimmed by 5 bases and J by 0 bases, 12 bases remained unmatched. The CDR3 spells CASSLGLAGRGASTDTQYF. CDR3 in DNA: TGTGCCAGCAGCCTAGGACTAGCGGGGAGGGGAGCTAGCACAGATACGCAGTATTTT.

The DNA of the CDR3 is TGTGCCTGGTCCAACCCGGGGGGAGATACGCAGTATTTT. Encoded protein: CAWSNPGGDTQYF. The genes are TRBV30 and TRBJ2-3, with TRBD2 matching 7 bases. Looked up from germline, CDR1 is GTSNPN and CDR2 is SVGIG (reference sequence). Trimming took 5 bases from V and 5 from J; bases not matched to a gene: 7. The CDR3 spans 13 residues.

The CDR3 nucleotides read TGTGCCAGCAGCCCCCTTGGGACGGCGAACACTGAAGCTTTCTTT. Its translation: CASSPLGTANTEAFF. V and J are TRBV6-2 or TRBV6-3 and TRBJ1-1, with D tentatively TRBD1 (5 bases). Germline CDR1 and CDR2: MNHEY and SVGEGT. This CDR3 is 15 amino acids long. The ends were cut back, 6 bases at V and 1 base at J, with 15 bases in the middle.

The rearrangement joins TRBV27 to TRBJ2-5; D gene uncertain. The ends were cut back, 3 bases at V and 7 bases at J, with 9 bases in the middle. Per germline, CDR1 MNHEY and CDR2 SMNVEV (reference sequence). CDR3 length: 12 amino acids. Here the CDR3 reads CASSFWPGTQYF. CDR3 coding DNA: TGTGCCAGCAGTTTTTGGCCCGGGACCCAGTACTTC.

V and J are TRBV25-1 and TRBJ2-3; 9 nucleotides align to TRBD2. The CDR3 is made up of 14 amino acids. Trimming removed 7 bases from V and 4 bases from J; junction bases left unmatched: 6. Germline values: CDR1 MGHDK, CDR2 SYGVNS. Written as DNA, the CDR3 is TGTGCCAGCACCTCTAGCGGGGACTCAGATACGCAGTATTTT. Encoded protein: CASTSSGDSDTQYF.

This rearrangement joins TRBV19 to TRBJ2-1; D is tentatively TRBD1 or TRBD2 (6 bases each). Trimming removed 4 bases from V and 7 bases from J, with 17 bases in between. From germline, CDR1 is LNHDA and CDR2 SQIVND (reference sequence). The CDR3 covers 15 residues. The CDR3 region has the DNA TGTGCCAGTAGTACCGGACAGAGTGGGGGGAATGAGCAGTTCTTC. Translated: CASSTGQSGGNEQFF.

J is TRBJ1-5 and V is TRBV28; D call uncertain. Trimming took off 4 bases at V and 4 bases at J, with 8 bases between the two ends. Per germline, CDR1 MDHEN and CDR2 SYDVKM. The CDR3 runs to 13 residues. CDR3 DNA sequence: TGTGCCAGCAGTTCCCTCCATAATCAGCCCCAGCATTTT. Amino acids: CASSSLHNQPQHF.

CDR3 in amino acids: CATSASRTGLYEQYF. The CDR3 DNA is TGTGCCACCTCCGCGTCCAGGACAGGGTTGTACGAGCAGTACTTC. V is TRBV25-1 and J is TRBJ2-7, with 8 bases lining up with TRBD1. The V segment lost 10 bases and the J segment 4 bases; nucleotides outside the gene matches: 15. This CDR3 region has 15 residues. The germline CDR1 and CDR2 sequences are MGHDK and SYGVNS.

For the CDR3, the DNA is TGCGCCAGCAGCTCCCCCGGCCACAATGAGCAGTTCTTC. Translation gives CASSSPGHNEQFF. J is TRBJ2-1 and V is TRBV5-1; D not certain. The V end was cut by 3 bases, the J end by 5 bases, with 9 bases between. The CDR3 contains 13 residues. The V gene's germline CDR1 is SGHRS and CDR2 YFSETQ.

The rearrangement uses TRBV29-1 and TRBJ2-2, with a weak D call TRBD1 (6 bases). CDR3 length equals 14 residues. Per germline, CDR1 SQVTM and CDR2 ANQGSEA. Trimming removed 5 bases from V and 1 base from J, with 11 bases in between. The CDR3 is CSVSRGQNTGELFF. CDR3 coding DNA: TGCAGCGTTTCCCGGGGACAGAACACCGGGGAGCTGTTTTTT.

CDR3 region: CASTFSGTPEETQYF. As DNA, the CDR3 is TGCGCCAGCACCTTTTCAGGAACTCCCGAAGAGACCCAGTACTTC. The genes are TRBV5-1 and TRBJ2-5; D ambiguous. Trimming took 6 bases from V and 3 from J, leaving 18 bases between them. Germline-derived CDR1 and CDR2 are SGHRS and YFSETQ. The CDR3 runs to 15 residues.

In nucleotides, the CDR3 is TGTGCCAGCAGCCAAGAGGGCAGATCCTACGAGCAGTACTTC. This gives the protein CASSQEGRSYEQYF. The chain joins TRBV14 to TRBJ2-7, with D uncertain. Germline V gives CDR1 SGHDN, CDR2 FVKESK. The V end lost 0 bases, the J end lost 1 base, and 7 bases lay between the germline ends. The CDR3 runs 14 residues.

This clonotype was found a few times. J is TRBJ2-7 and V is TRBV3-1, with 7 bases lining up with TRBD2. There are 15 residues in the CDR3. The V gene's germline CDR1 is LGHDT and CDR2 YNNKEL (reference sequence). J gave up 1 base and V 4 bases, and 7 bases lay outside the gene matches. The CDR3 reads CASSLRLASSYEQYF. CDR3 coding DNA: TGTGCCAGCAGCCTTAGACTAGCTTCTTCCTACGAGCAGTACTTC.